This T cell receptor (beta chain) appears in the sequencing data of a study of blood T cell repertoires in COVID-19. Background on the study: Italy, Spain and the United States were the sources of the convalescent and acute COVID-19 samples. PBMCs, B-cell-depleted T cells, or T cells provided the cDNA or gDNA that made up the material.

In the source study's methods: Reference gene primer amplification yielded estimated nucleated cell counts. Measured with immunoSEQ multiplex PCR; TCRdb has only the in-frame clones, and not every one. The V and J calls and clone size come from that table; D and trimming were worked out from the DNA. This repertoire shows some 300,000 clones, about 88% found once; its top ten account for 10% to 15%. One Seattle source followed patients from active infection through their disease course. What was sequenced was peripheral blood. This receptor was taken from a woman aged 70 to 79 with COVID-19, enrolled during active disease.

The CDR3 region is CASPRRGTGVYEQYF. Written as DNA, the CDR3 is TGTGCCAGCCCAAGGAGAGGGACAGGGGTCTACGAGCAGTACTTC. This chain uses TRBV6-5 with TRBJ2-7, with TRBD1 identical over 10 bases. Germline V gives CDR1 MNHEY, CDR2 SVGAGI. With V trimmed by 8 bases and J by 3 bases, 10 bases remained unmatched. The CDR3 contains 15 residues.